A selection of T cell receptor beta chains follows, all from one sample in a study of blood T cell repertoires in COVID-19. The repertoire was sequenced with immunoSEQ multiplex PCR; TCRdb's copy has only in-frame clones and lacks some. Of roughly 180,000 clones in the sample, around 80% were seen once. Sequencing input: PBMCs or T cells enriched from blood (not recorded which). Source of these receptors: a man aged 55 to 69 who had been exposed to COVID-19. The CDR3 runs from the conserved cysteine through the conserved F or W. A D gene is named only where the DNA matches it firmly.

>NA|TRBV5-1|TRBJ1-2
CASSFDRLYGYTF
>NA|TRBV7-2|TRBJ2-3
CASNRQAVTQYF
>TRBD1|TRBV24-1|TRBJ2-7
CATSDTSTGSYEQYF
>NA|TRBV2|TRBJ1-5
CASTGTARVWQPQHF
>TRBD2|TRBV6-4|TRBJ2-1
CASSDIAGRQFF
>TRBD2|TRBV5-8|TRBJ2-2
CASSLGAGVNTGELFF
>NA|TRBV28|TRBJ1-1
CASSLFSGGGLTQAFF
>NA|TRBV12-3/TRBV12-4|TRBJ2-5
CASSETSRETQYF
>NA|TRBV6-5|TRBJ1-5
CASTPPGSNQPQHF
>NA|TRBV5-1|TRBJ1-4
CASSAQGGAEKLFF
>NA|TRBV30|TRBJ2-3
CAWERGTDTQYF
>NA|TRBV27|TRBJ2-3
CASSLRGGSTDTQYF
>TRBD1|TRBV6-2/TRBV6-3|TRBJ2-1
CASSYFPGQGPHNEQFF
>NA|TRBV5-6|TRBJ2-6
CASSLLGAGANVLTF
>TRBD2|TRBV19|TRBJ2-2
CASRPTSGRGFGELFF
>TRBD1|TRBV19|TRBJ1-5
CASSIVRGDRVINQPQHF
>TRBD2|TRBV29-1|TRBJ2-3
CSVEGRGTSGRRITDTQYF
>TRBD2|TRBV30|TRBJ2-7
CAWSVTLAAYEQYF
>TRBD2|TRBV11-3|TRBJ2-3
CASSLEGRAGADTQYF
>NA|TRBV9|TRBJ1-1
CASGPGATEAFF
>TRBD1|TRBV3-1/TRBV3-2|TRBJ2-6
CASSPGTGFGGANVLTF
>NA|TRBV18|TRBJ1-3
CASSPGRLNTIYF
>NA|TRBV5-1|TRBJ2-3
CASSFLRTDTQYF
>NA|TRBV2|TRBJ2-1
CASKSGPQAFNEQFF
>TRBD2|TRBV28|TRBJ2-7
CASSPGLAGPSSYEQYF
>NA|TRBV28|TRBJ1-5
CASSSFLSSNQPQHF
>TRBD2|TRBV6-5|TRBJ2-7
CASSYGTSREQYF
>TRBD2|TRBV9|TRBJ2-3
CASSLGAGGSPSTDTQYF
>TRBD2|TRBV6-4|TRBJ2-1
CASSERAGSYNEQFF
>TRBD2|TRBV10-3|TRBJ2-1
CAISPLGGSNNEQFF
>TRBD2|TRBV10-3|TRBJ2-1
CAISERLAGGREQFF
>NA|TRBV28|TRBJ1-1
CASSFNWGENTEAFF
>TRBD1|TRBV5-1|TRBJ2-5
CASSWTGVQETQYF
>NA|TRBV19|TRBJ1-1
CASSKWAGNTEAFF
>TRBD1|TRBV29-1|TRBJ1-2
CSVETGSNYGYTF
>TRBD1|TRBV6-4|TRBJ1-3
CASSEGTGAGNTIYF
>TRBD1|TRBV25-1|TRBJ1-1
CASSPLGQVRTEAFF
>NA|TRBV27|TRBJ1-3
CASSFSSGNTIYF
>NA|TRBV5-4|TRBJ1-2
CASSSDTNSRYTF
>TRBD1|TRBV5-8|TRBJ2-4
CASSLGTGLNIQYF
>NA|TRBV15|TRBJ2-3
CATSRDLGILTDTQYF
>NA|TRBV30|TRBJ1-6
CAWAPAASSYNSPLHF
>TRBD1|TRBV7-7|TRBJ2-7
CASSLRDRDYEQYF
>TRBD1|TRBV14|TRBJ2-7
CASSQDRGRFYEQYF
>TRBD2|TRBV27|TRBJ2-3
CASSYRGGGVSTDTQYF
>TRBD1|TRBV10-3|TRBJ2-7
CASWDRRYEQYF